Listed below are T cell receptor beta chains from one sample, sequenced in a study of cytotoxic CD8 clonotypes in ibrutinib-treated CLL. Generated by immunoSEQ multiplex PCR, the TCRdb table keeps only in-frame clones and is missing some. This table has about 140,000 clones, roughly 77% appearing once. The sequenced sample was PBMCs, obtained after 12 months of ibrutinib treatment. Receptors originate from a human donor with chronic lymphocytic leukemia. CDR3s include the opening cysteine and the closing phenylalanine or tryptophan.

>TRBJ2-1|TRBV5-1|16
CASSLERGGSYNEQFF
>TRBJ1-2|TRBV4-2|16
CASSQDPGTGGFGYTF
>TRBJ1-3|TRBV6-5|16
CASSYQRDRAGNTIYF
>TRBJ1-2|TRBV18|17
CASSPNAGQGAIGGYTF
>TRBJ1-2|TRBV6-5|14
CASSSRLGLYGYTF
>TRBJ2-1|TRBV7-9|16
CASSLAVLLTDNEQFF
>TRBJ2-7|TRBV7-2|13
CASSLYISYEQYF
>TRBJ2-7|TRBV7-9|16
CASSSGSDTGAYEQYF
>TRBJ2-7|TRBV5-1|17
CASSAPLLGGVTYEQYF
>TRBJ2-1|TRBV4-1|16
CASSQGSGRVFNEQFF
>TRBJ1-1|TRBV19|19
CASSIGGGQSGNMNTEAFF
>TRBJ2-5|TRBV29-1|11
CSVVGPGTQYF
>TRBJ2-1|TRBV4-2|11
CASSQAREQFF
>TRBJ2-7|TRBV2|16
CASSEISDTRNYEQYF
>TRBJ2-3|TRBV29-1|15
CSVRSSGGSTDTQYF
>TRBJ2-3|TRBV11-2|15
CASSGEGQGLSTQYF
>TRBJ2-1|TRBV30|14
CAWSVGSSYNEQFF
>TRBJ2-7|TRBV2|14
CASSEQGSSYEQYF
>TRBJ1-6|TRBV4-1|14
CASSQGQFNSPLHF
>TRBJ2-7|TRBV19|15
CASSSQAGASYEQYF
>TRBJ2-1|TRBV15|15
CATSRELAGSNEQFF
>TRBJ2-1|TRBV13|16
CASSLRPGGGRGEQFF
>TRBJ2-3|TRBV27|13
CASSPRSRGTQYF
>TRBJ1-1|TRBV13|16
CASSLGLGRQGTEAFF
>TRBJ1-5|TRBV7-6|15
CASSPSGGSNQPQHF
>TRBJ1-1|TRBV28|11
CASLFRTEAFF
>TRBJ2-7|TRBV5-1|15
CASSLGGVGAYEQYF
>TRBJ2-7|TRBV7-2|17
CASSLQGGGRSSYEQYF
>TRBJ2-2|TRBV11-2|19
CASSSAGRRDRGALGELFF
>TRBJ1-4|TRBV21-1|15
CASRVRGPCNEKLFF
>TRBJ1-6|TRBV7-9|16
CASSLATGTGTSPLHF
>TRBJ2-1|TRBV7-9|16
CASSLVGTRQDNEQFF
>TRBJ2-3|TRBV6-5|13
CASRSLGADTQYF
>TRBJ1-2|TRBV10-3|12
CAISEMAGGYTF
>TRBJ2-4|TRBV19|15
CASSIRTGLANIQYF
>TRBJ1-5|TRBV7-2|15
CASSLTGGAGQPQHF
>TRBJ2-7|TRBV27|13
CASRGGVSYEQYF
>TRBJ2-5|TRBV7-2|16
CASSSLGYGIQETQYF
>TRBJ2-1|TRBV5-6|15
CASSLGPGSYNEQFF
>TRBJ1-1|TRBV7-9|13
CASSFQGGTEAFF
>TRBJ2-1|TRBV11-3|12
CASSRGTVVQFF
>TRBJ1-5|TRBV5-5|15
CASSLGQSSNQPQHF
>TRBJ1-2|TRBV29-1|13
CSVKEGRSYGYTF
>TRBJ2-7|TRBV5-1|15
CASSLGTFVTYEQYF
>TRBJ1-1|TRBV29-1|10
CSVVGGEAFF
>TRBJ1-5|TRBV6-1|15
CASSEASWLNQPQHF
>TRBJ2-2|TRBV18|13
CASSPWDTGELFF
>TRBJ2-1|TRBV20-1|10
CSPRSNEQFF
>TRBJ1-4|TRBV6-5|14
CASRIDRVAEKLFF
>TRBJ2-7|TRBV28|20
CASSLSLFPMGTSGRYEQYF
>TRBJ2-7|TRBV5-6|13
CASSLPVVGEQYF
>TRBJ2-5|TRBV6-1|16
CASSETGTHYRETQYF
>TRBJ1-5|TRBV30|16
CAWSVTRDRAGQPQHF